This TCR beta chain was recorded in a study of blood T cell repertoires in COVID-19. Study details: For recovered donors of Cohort 3, there were two negative PCRs, clearance, or symptom resolution. Sites in the United States, Italy and Spain provided acute and convalescent COVID-19 samples. From T cells, B-cell-depleted T cells, or PBMCs came the material, which was cDNA or gDNA.

Germline loops: CDR1 MDHEN, CDR2 SYDVKM. The V segment lost 4 bases and the J segment 3 bases; nucleotides outside the gene matches: 14. CDR3 length equals 18 residues. Assay: immunoSEQ multiplex PCR; the TCRdb copy retains only in-frame clones and omits some. Of under 200,000 clones listed, about 86% are singletons. Participant reports of clinical history set cohort assignment. V and J are TRBV28 and TRBJ2-2; TRBD2 matches 7 bases. The TCR comes from a woman between 35 and 50 years old in a cohort exposed to, infected with or recovered from COVID-19 (not recorded which). Sequencing was done on a sample of PBMCs or T cells enriched from blood (not recorded which). The CDR3 DNA is TGTGCCAGCAGTTCCGTGGGTACGGCGGGGGTTTACACCGGGGAGCTGTTTTTT. This encodes CASSSVGTAGVYTGELFF.